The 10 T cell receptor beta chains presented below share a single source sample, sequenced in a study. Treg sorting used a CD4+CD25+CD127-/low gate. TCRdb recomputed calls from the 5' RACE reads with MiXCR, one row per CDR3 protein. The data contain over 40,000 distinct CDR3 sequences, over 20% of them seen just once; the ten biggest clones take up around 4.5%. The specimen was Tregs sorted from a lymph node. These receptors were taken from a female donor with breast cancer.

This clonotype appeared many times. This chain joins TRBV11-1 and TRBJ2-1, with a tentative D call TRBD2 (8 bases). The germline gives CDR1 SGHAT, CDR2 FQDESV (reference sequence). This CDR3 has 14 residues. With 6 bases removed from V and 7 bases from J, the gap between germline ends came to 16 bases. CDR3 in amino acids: CASSGTASGNEQFF. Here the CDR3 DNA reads TGTGCCAGCAGTGGGACAGCTAGCGGGAATGAGCAGTTCTTC.

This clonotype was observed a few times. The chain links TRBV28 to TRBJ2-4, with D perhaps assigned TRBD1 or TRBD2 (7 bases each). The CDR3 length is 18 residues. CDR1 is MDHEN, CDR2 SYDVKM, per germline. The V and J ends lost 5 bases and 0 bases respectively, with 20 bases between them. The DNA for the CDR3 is TGTGCCAGCAGTATCGTGGGAGGGGGCGATATAGCCAAAAACATTCAGTACTTC. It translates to CASSIVGGGDIAKNIQYF.

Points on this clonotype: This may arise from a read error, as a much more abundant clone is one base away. The CDR3 DNA follows: TGTGCCAGCGGCGCGTCCGGAAATGGGGCTAATGAAAAACTGTTTTTT. It encodes CASGASGNGANEKLFF. The V and J genes are TRBV9 and TRBJ1-4; D is unresolved. The length of the CDR3 is 16 residues. The V gene lost 7 bases and the J gene lost 3 bases, with 19 bases spanning the gap. Germline V CDR1 and CDR2: SGDLS, YYNGEE. Full variable domain (rest looked up from reference TRBV9 and TRBJ1-4): DSGVTQTPKHLITATGQRVTLRCSPRSGDLSVYWYQQSLDQGLQFLIQYYNGEERAKGNILERFSAQQFPDLHSELNLSSLELGDSALYFCASGASGNGANEKLFFGSGTQLSVL.

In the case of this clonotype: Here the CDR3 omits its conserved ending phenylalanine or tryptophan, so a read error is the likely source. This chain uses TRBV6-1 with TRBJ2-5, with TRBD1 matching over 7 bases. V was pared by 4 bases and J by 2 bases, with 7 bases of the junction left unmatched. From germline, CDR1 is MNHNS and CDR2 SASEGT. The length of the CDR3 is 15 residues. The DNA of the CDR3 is TGTGCCAGCAGTGTCAGGGACAGTGCTCAAGAGACCCAGTACTCC. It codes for CASSVRDSAQETQYS.

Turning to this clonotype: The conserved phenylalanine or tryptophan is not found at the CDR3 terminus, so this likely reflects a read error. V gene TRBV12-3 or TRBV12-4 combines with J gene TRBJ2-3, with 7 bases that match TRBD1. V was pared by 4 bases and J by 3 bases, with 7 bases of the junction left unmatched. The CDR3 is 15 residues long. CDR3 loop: CASSSSGQRTDTQYL. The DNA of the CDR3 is TGTGCCAGCAGTTCCTCGGGACAGCGGACAGATACGCAGTATCTT.

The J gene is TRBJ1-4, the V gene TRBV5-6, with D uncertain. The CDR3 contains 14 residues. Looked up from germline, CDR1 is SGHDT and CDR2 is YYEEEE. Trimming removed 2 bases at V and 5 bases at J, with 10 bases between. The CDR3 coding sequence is TGTGCCAGCAGCTTCGCGGATTCGAATGAAAAACTGTTTTTT. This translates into CASSFADSNEKLFF.

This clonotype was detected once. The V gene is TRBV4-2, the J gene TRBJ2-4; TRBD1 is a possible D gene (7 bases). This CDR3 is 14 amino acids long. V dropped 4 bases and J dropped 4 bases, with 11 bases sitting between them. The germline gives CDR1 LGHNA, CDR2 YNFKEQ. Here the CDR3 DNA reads TGTGCCAGCAGCCCGACAGGGAGGAAAAACATTCAGTACTTC. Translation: CASSPTGRKNIQYF.

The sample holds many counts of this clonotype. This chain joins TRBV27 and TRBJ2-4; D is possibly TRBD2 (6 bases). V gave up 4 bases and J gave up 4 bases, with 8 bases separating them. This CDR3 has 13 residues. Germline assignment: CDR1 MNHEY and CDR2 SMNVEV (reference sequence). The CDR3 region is CASSSRGKNIQYF. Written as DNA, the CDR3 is TGTGCCAGCAGTTCCCGGGGGAAAAACATTCAGTACTTC.

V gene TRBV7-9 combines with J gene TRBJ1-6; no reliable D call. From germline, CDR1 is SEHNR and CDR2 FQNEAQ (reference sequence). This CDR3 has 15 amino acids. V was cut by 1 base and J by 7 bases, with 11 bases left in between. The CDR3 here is CASSLDPFGNSPLHF. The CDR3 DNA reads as TGTGCCAGCAGCTTAGATCCATTTGGGAATTCACCCCTCCACTTT. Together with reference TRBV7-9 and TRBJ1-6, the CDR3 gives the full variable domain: DTGVSQNPRHKITKRGQNVTFRCDPISEHNRLYWYRQTLGQGPEFLTYFQNEAQLEKSRLLSDRFSAERPKGSFSTLEIQRTEQGDSAMYLCASSLDPFGNSPLHFGNGTRLTVT.

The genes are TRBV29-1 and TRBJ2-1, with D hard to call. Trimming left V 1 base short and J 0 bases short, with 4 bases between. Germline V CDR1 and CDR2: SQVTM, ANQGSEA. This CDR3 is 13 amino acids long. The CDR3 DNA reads TGCAGCGTTGAAGGGAGCTCCTACAATGAGCAGTTCTTC. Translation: CSVEGSSYNEQFF.